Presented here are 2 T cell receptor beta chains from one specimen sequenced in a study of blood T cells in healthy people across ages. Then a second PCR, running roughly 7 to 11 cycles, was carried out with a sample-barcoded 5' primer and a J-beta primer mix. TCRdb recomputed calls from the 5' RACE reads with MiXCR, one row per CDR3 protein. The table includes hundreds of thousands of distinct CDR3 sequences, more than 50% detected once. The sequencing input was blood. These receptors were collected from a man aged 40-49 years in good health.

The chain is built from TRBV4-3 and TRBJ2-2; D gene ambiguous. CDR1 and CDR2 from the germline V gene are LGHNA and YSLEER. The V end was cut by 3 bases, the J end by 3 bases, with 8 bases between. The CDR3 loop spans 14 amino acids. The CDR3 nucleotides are TGCGCCAGCAGCCAGTTCGAGGACACCGGGGAGCTGTTTTTT. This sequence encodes CASSQFEDTGELFF.

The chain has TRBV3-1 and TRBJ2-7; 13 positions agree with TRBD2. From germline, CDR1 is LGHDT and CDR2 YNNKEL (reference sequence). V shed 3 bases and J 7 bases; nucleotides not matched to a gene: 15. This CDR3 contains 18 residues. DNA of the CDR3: TGTGCCAGCAGCCAGGGAATCACCTGGACTAGCGGGGGAGGGGAGCAGTACTTC. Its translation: CASSQGITWTSGGGEQYF.